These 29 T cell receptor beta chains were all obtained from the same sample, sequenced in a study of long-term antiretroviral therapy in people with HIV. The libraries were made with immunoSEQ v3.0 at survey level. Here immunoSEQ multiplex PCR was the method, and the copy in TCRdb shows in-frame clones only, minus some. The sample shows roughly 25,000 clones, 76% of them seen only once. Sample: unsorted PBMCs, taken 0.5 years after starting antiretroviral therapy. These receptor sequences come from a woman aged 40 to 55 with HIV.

The CDR3 reads CASGQTGENYGYTF. The CDR3 region has the DNA TGTGCCAGCGGACAGACAGGGGAGAACTATGGCTACACCTTC. This chain connects TRBV5-5 to TRBJ1-2; 8 nucleotides agree with TRBD1. V shed 7 bases and J 2 bases; nucleotides not matched to a gene: 7. Germline V gene lookup returns CDR1 SGHKS and CDR2 YYEKEE (reference sequence). CDR3 length equals 14 residues.

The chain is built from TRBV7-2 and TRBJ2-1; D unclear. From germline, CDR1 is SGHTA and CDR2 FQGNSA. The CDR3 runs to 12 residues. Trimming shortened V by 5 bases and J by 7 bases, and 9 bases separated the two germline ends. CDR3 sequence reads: CASSPFGNEQFF. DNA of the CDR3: TGTGCCAGCAGCCCATTTGGGAATGAGCAGTTCTTC.

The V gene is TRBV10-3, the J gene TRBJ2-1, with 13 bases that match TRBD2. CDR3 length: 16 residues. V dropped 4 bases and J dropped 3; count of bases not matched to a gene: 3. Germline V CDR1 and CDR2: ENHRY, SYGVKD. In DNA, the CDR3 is TGTGCCATCAGTGGTAGGACTAGCGGGAGCTACAATGAGCAGTTCTTC. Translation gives CAISGRTSGSYNEQFF.

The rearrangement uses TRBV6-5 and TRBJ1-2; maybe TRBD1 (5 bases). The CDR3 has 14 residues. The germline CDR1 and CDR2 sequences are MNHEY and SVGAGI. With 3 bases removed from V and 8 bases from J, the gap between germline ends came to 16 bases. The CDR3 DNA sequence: TGTGCCAGCAGTTATGGAACAGGACCCTTCGGCTACACCTTC. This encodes CASSYGTGPFGYTF.

As DNA, the CDR3 is TGTGCCAGCAGTGAGTCTAGCGGGGGGGCAACAGATACGCAGTATTTT. This encodes CASSESSGGATDTQYF. The chain joins TRBV6-4 to TRBJ2-3, with 12 nucleotides matching TRBD2. In germline, CDR1 is MRHNA, CDR2 SNTAGT. The V and J ends lost 3 bases and 3 bases, in that order; junction bases with no gene match: 4. The length of the CDR3 is 16 residues.

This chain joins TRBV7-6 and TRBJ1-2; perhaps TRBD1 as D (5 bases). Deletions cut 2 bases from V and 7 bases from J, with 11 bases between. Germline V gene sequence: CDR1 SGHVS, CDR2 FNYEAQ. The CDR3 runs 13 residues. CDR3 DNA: TGTGCCAGCAGCTTACCAGGGACTGGTGGCTACACCTTC. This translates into CASSLPGTGGYTF.

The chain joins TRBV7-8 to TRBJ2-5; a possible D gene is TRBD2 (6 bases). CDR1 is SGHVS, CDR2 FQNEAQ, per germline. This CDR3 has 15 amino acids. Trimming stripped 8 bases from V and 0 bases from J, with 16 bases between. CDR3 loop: CASRLDSQYQETQYF. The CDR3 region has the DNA TGTGCCAGCCGACTAGACAGCCAGTACCAAGAGACCCAGTACTTC. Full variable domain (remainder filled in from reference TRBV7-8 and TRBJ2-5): GAGVSQSPRYKVAKRGQDVALRCDPISGHVSLFWYQQALGQGPEFLTYFQNEAQLDKSGLPSDRFFAERPEGSVSTLKIQRTQQEDSAVYLCASRLDSQYQETQYFGPGTRLLVL.

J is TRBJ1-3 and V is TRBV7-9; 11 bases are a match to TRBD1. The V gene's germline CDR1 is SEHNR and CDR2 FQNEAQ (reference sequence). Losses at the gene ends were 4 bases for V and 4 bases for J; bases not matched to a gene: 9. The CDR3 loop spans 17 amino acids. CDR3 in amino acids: CASSSRDRGGSGNTIYF. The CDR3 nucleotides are TGTGCCAGCAGCTCCCGGGACAGGGGGGGTTCCGGAAACACCATATATTTT.

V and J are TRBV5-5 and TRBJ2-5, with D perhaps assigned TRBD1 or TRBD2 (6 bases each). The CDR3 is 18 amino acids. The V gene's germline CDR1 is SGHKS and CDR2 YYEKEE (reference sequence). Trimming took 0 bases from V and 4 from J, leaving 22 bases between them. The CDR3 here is CASSLVLWARGGTETQYF. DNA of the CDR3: TGTGCCAGCAGCTTGGTTCTGTGGGCTAGAGGGGGGACAGAGACCCAGTACTTC.

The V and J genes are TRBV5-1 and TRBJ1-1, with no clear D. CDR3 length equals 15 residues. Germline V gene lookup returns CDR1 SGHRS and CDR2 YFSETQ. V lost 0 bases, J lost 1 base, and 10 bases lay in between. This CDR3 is CASSLARHTNTEAFF. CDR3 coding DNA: TGCGCCAGCAGCTTGGCGCGCCACACGAACACTGAAGCTTTCTTT.

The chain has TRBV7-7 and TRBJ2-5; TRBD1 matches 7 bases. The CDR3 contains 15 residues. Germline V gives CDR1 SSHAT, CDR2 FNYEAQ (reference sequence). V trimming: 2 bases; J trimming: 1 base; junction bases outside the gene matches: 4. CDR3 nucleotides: TGTGCCAGCAGCTTAACTTGGGACAGCCAAGAGACCCAGTACTTC. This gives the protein CASSLTWDSQETQYF. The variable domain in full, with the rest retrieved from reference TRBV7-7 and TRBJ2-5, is GAGVSQSPRYKVTKRGQDVTLRCDPISSHATLYWYQQALGQGPEFLTYFNYEAQPDKSGLPSDRFSAERPEGSISTLTIQRTEQRDSAMYRCASSLTWDSQETQYFGPGTRLLVL.

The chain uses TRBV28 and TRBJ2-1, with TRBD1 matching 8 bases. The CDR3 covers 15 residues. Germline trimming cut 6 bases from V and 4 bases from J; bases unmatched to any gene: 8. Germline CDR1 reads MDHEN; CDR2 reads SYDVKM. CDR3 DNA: TGTGCCAGCAGGATACAGGGGGAGACATACAATGAGCAGTTCTTC. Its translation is CASRIQGETYNEQFF.

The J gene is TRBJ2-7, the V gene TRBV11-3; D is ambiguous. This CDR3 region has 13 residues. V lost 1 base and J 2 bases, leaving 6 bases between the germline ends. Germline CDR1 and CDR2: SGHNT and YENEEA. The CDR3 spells CASSLGGTYEQYF. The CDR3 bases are TGTGCCAGCAGCTTAGGGGGAACCTACGAGCAGTACTTC.

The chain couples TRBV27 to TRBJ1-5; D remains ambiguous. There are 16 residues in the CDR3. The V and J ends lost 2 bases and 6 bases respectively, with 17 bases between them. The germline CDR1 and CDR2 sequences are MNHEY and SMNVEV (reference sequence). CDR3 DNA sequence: TGTGCCAGCAGTTTAATAGCGGGAGTGGGCGGTCAGCCCCAGCATTTT. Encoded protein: CASSLIAGVGGQPQHF.

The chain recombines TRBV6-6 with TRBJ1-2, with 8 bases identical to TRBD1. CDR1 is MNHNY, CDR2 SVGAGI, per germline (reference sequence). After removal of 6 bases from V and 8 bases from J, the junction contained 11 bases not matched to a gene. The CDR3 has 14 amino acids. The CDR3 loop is CASSLQGGGGGYTF. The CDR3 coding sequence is TGTGCCAGCAGCCTACAGGGGGGAGGAGGCGGCTACACCTTC.

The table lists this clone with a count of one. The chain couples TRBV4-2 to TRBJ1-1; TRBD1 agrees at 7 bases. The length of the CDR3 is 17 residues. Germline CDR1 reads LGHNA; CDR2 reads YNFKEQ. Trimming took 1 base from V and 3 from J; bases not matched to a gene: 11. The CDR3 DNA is TGTGCCAGCAGCCAAGGTATAGGGGGCTCACGGGACACTGAAGCTTTCTTT. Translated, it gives CASSQGIGGSRDTEAFF.

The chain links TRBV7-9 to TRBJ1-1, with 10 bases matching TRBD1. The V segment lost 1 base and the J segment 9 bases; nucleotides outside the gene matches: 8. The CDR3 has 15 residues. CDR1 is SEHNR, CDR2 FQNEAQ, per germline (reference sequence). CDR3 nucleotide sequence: TGTGCCAGCAGCTTAGGACAGGGGGCTATCGGAAAAGCTTTCTTT. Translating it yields CASSLGQGAIGKAFF. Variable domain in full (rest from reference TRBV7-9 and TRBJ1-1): DTGVSQNPRHKITKRGQNVTFRCDPISEHNRLYWYRQTLGQGPEFLTYFQNEAQLEKSRLLSDRFSAERPKGSFSTLEIQRTEQGDSAMYLCASSLGQGAIGKAFFGQGTRLTVV.

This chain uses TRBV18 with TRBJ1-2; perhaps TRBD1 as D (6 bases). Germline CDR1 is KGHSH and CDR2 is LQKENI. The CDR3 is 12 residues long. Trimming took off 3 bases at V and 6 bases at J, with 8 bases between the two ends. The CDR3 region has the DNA TGTGCCAGCTCACCCCAGGGGAATGGCTACACCTTC. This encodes CASSPQGNGYTF.

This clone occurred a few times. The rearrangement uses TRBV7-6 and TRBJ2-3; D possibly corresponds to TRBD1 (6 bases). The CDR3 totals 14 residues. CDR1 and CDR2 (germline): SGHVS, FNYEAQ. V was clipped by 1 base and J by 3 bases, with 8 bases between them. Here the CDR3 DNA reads TGTGCCAGCAGCTTAGAAGGGGGTACAGATACGCAGTATTTT. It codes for CASSLEGGTDTQYF.

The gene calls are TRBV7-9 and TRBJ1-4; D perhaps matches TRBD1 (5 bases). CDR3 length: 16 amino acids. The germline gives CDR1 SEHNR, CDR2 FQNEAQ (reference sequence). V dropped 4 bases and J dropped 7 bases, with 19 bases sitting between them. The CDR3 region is CASSSLSQGGSEKLFF. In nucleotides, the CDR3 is TGTGCCAGCAGCTCCCTTTCCCAGGGCGGCTCTGAAAAACTGTTTTTT.

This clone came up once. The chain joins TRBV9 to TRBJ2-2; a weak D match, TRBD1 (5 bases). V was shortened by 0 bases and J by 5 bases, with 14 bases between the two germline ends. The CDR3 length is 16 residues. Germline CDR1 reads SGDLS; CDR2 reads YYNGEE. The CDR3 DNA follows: TGTGCCAGCAGCGTAGATGGGGCAGGTGGAACCGGGGAGCTGTTTTTT. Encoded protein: CASSVDGAGGTGELFF.

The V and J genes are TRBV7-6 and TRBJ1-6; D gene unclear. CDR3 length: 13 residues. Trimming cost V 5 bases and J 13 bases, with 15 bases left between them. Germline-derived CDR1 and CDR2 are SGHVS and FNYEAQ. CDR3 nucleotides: TGTGCCAGCAGCCGGGATACTAGTTGGCCCCTCCACTTT. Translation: CASSRDTSWPLHF.

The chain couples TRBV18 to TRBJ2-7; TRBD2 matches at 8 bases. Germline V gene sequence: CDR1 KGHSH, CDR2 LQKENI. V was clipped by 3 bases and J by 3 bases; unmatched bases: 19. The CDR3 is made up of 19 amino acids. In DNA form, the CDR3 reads TGTGCCAGCTCACCCGCCCAGCGGGGGATTGGGGGATTCGGCTACGAGCAGTACTTC. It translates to CASSPAQRGIGGFGYEQYF.

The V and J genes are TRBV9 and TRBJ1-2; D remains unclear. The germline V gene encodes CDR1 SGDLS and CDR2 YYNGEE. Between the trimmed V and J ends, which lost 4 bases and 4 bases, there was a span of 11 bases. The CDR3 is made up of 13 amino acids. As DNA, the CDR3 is TGTGCCAGCAGCTCTAGTGCTATCTATGGCTACACCTTC. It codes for CASSSSAIYGYTF.

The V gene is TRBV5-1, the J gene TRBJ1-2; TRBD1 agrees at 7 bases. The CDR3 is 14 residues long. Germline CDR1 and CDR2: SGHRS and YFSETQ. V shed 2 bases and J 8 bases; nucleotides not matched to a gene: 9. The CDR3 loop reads CASSLSGTDWGYTF. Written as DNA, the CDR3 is TGCGCCAGCAGCTTATCCGGGACAGATTGGGGCTACACCTTC.

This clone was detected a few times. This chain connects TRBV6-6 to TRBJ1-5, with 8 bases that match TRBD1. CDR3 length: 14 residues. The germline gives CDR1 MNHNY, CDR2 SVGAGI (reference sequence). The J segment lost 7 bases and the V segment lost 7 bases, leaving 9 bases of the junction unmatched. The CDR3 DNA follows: TGTGCCAGCACCACTGACAGGGGAAGCCAGCCCCAGCATTTT. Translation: CASTTDRGSQPQHF.

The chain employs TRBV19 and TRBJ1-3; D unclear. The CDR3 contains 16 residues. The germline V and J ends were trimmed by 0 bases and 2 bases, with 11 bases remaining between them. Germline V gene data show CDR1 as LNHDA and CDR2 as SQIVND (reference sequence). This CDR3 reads CASSIDTTAPGNTIYF. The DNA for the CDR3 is TGTGCCAGTAGTATAGATACCACAGCCCCTGGAAACACCATATATTTT.

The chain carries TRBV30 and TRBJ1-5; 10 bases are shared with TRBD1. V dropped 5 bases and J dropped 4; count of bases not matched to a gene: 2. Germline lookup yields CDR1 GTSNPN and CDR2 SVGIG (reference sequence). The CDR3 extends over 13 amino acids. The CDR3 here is CAWSDRGNQPQHF. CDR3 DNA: TGTGCCTGGTCGGACAGGGGGAATCAGCCCCAGCATTTT.

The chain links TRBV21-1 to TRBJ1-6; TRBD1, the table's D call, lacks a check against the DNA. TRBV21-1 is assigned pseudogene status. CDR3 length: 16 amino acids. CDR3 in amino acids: CASSKEGAADNSPLHF. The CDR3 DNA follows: TGTGCCAGCAGCAAAGAGGGGGCGGCAGATAATTCACCCCTCCACTTT.